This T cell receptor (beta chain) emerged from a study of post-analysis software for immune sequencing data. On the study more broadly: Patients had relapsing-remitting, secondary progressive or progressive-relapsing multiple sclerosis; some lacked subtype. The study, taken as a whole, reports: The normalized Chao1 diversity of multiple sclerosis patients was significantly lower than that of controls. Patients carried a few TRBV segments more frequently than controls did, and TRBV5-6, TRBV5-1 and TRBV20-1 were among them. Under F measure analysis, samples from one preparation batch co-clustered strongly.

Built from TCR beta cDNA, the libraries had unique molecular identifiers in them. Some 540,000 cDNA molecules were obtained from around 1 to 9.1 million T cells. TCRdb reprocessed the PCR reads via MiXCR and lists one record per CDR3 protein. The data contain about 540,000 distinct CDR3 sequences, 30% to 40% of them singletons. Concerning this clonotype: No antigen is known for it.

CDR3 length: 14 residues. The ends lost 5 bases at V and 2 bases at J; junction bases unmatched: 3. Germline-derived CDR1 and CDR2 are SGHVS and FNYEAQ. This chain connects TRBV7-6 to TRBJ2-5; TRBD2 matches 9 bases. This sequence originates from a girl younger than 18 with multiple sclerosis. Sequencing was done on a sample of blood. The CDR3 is CASSHSGGQETQYF. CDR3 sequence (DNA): TGTGCCAGCAGCCATAGCGGGGGTCAAGAGACCCAGTACTTC. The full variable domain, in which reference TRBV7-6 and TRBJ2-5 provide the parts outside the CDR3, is GAGVSQSPRYKVTKRGQDVALRCDPISGHVSLYWYRQALGQGPEFLTYFNYEAQQDKSGLPNDRFSAERPEGSISTLTIQRTEQRDSAMYRCASSHSGGQETQYFGPGTRLLVL.